This entry features one T cell receptor (beta chain) sequence. Its antigen is still unknown. Treatment reported: some 19 received Ad26.COV2.S at low or high dose, single or two shots; 5 received placebo; per-sample allocation not given. After the first vaccine or placebo injection, samples were drawn on day 63. The data originate from a study of Ad26.COV2.S vaccination and SARS-CoV-2 variants. Study-wide context: Recipients of Ad26.COV2.S got it intramuscularly, once or twice 56 days apart.

Study-level results: Ad26.COV2.S recipients had broader spike-specific TCRs (P = 0.0014). The TCR breadth and depth analyses may have produced an underestimate of total T cell responses.

The protocol was immunoSEQ multiplex PCR, while the TCRdb copy is restricted to in-frame clones and leaves out a portion. The data show fewer than 500,000 clones, with 75% to 90% seen just once and just over 2.5% held by the top ten. The germline CDR1 and CDR2 sequences are MNHEY and SMNVEV (reference sequence). The length of the CDR3 is 19 residues. J was trimmed by 0 bases and V by 3 bases; bases with no gene match: 12. V is TRBV27 and J is TRBJ2-1, with 9 bases fitting TRBD2. The clonotype originates from a person aged 18 to 65 who received the Ad26.COV2.S COVID-19 vaccine or a placebo. Sequences were derived from peripheral blood, sampled in a trial of Ad26.COV2.S vaccine versus placebo. DNA for the CDR3: TGTGCCAGCAGTTTCCCGCCTAGCGGGATCTCCAGCTCCTACAATGAGCAGTTCTTC. Residues: CASSFPPSGISSSYNEQFF.